This TCR beta chain was sequenced for a study of shared clonotypes between healthy human individuals (dated by TCRdb to 2020 to 2022). A note on the overall study: A couple of women and a few men aged 18 to 49 years were included in the cohort. To increase sequencing depth and limit assay-specific biases, TCR repertoire library preparation and sequencing were carried out by different laboratories using diverse techniques. The study deeply sequenced blood TCR repertoires of about 5 healthy adults to estimate repertoire size and the extent of clonotype sharing between individuals. Between about 0.8 and 8.9 billion PBMCs per donor were obtained by leukapheresis. For each donor, CD4 naive and CD4 memory were each given three plates, CD8 naive was given two plates, and CD8 memory was given one plate. Beyond this particular receptor, the publication reports: Rarefaction of sorted-subset datasets indicated incomplete sequencing despite the large sequencing depth. Across a few donors, 5% to 6% of naive CD4, approximately 3.6% of naive CD8, 2% to 2.5% of memory CD4, and approximately 0.42% of memory CD8 clonotypes were shared. Sampling was restricted to blood, and TCR repertoires in tissues likely differ from the TCR repertoires found in blood. Higher generation probabilities were observed for clonotypes shared by all four sorted-subset donors than for non-shared clonotypes. Because the study included a small number of donors, the genetic and exposure-history diversity represented was limited. Naive subsets generally had larger estimated clonotype richness than memory subsets did. Pairwise subsampling indicated that sequencing depth was expected to affect the degree of clonotype sharing among donors.

TCR CDR3 regions were amplified from genomic DNA by multiplex PCR using the deep immunoSEQ assay. Genomic DNA extracted from each cell subset was distributed evenly over all wells of several immunoSEQ 96-well plates, and each plate served as one replicate. For sorted subsets, roughly 190 ng of genomic DNA, equivalent to some 33,000 T cell genomes, went into each replicate PCR. Purified libraries were quantified with a Qubit 3.0 fluorometer, sized on a Bioanalyzer 2100, and re-quantified with the KAPA Library Quantification kit. Every immunoSEQ 96-well plate was sequenced on a dedicated single-read 150-cycle Illumina NextSeq 550 flow cell. In the source study's methods: The immunoSEQ output contained only junctional sequences without quality scores, so filtering could not match that applied to full-length reads. Sequences were annotated with PyIR, a Python wrapper for IgBLAST v1.9, using IMGT germline references to assign V/J genes and CDR3. Reads were removed for weak V/J assignments (E-value above 1e-6), missing CDR3, stop codons, out-of-frame junctions, or ambiguous translated residues. V3J clonotypes were defined as sequences sharing the same inferred V gene, J gene, and CDR3 amino acid sequence. The percentage overlap between two repertoires was calculated by dividing the number of shared unique clonotypes by the size of the smaller repertoire. Repertoire richness was assessed with RTK rarefaction, the Chao1 estimator, and Recon v2.1 estimates of unobserved clonotypes. For all TCRbeta clonotypes obtained by the gDNA method from a few donors, generation probabilities were computed with OLGA. TCRdb obtained this table from immuneACCESS and retained in-frame rearrangements with V and J assigned. These tables miss some clones; where compared with another copy, unresolved V genes account for less than half of the shortfall, and the remainder is unexplained. V and J calls and clone size are as listed in that table; D and trimming were resolved from the DNA. Present in this sample are about 580,000 clones, 95% to 98% of which were seen just once. The ten largest clonotypes hold 0.3% of the sample.

CD8 naive samples consisted of CD45RO-negative cells that were positively selected for CCR7, yielding a CD45RA+CCR7+ population without TemRA cells. The donors were healthy, HIV-negative adults who had no recently reported acute infections or vaccinations. Every donor was a Caucasian adult living in Nashville, Tennessee, USA. Blood was obtained by leukapheresis, after which PBMCs were separated by Ficoll-Histopaque density gradient centrifugation and cryopreserved in liquid nitrogen vapor phase. Analytical flow cytometry was used to check the purity and quantity of every magnetically sorted T cell population. From each sorted fraction, genomic DNA was isolated and quantified by UV absorbance on a Nanodrop 2000c. Counted from cysteine to phenylalanine, this CDR3 has 17 amino acids. Only the CDR3 portion is preserved as DNA: 51 bases, with reading frame beginning at the first base. The germline V gene provides CDR1 KGHSH and CDR2 LQKENI. Trimming leaves V shorter by 2 bases and J shorter by 7 bases, with the junction holding 16 bases beyond the gene matches.

This clone has just one count. Its antigen is still unknown. No clone much larger than this one lies a single base away; base qualities are absent. Sequences were obtained from naive CD8+ T cells sorted from blood. Sample cell subset or site, as interpreted from the label and publication: CD45RA+CCR7+. Recombination connected TRBV18 to TRBJ2-5, with 7 bases aligning to TRBD2. The TCR comes from a young man in good health. CDR3 sequence: CASSPLGVASGSRTQYF. The sequence in DNA is TGTGCCAGCTCACCATTGGGAGTGGCTAGCGGTTCTCGGACCCAGTACTTC.